This T cell receptor (beta chain) was found in a study of spatial heterogeneity in lung cancer. Looked up from germline, CDR1 is SQVTM and CDR2 is ANQGSEA. This CDR3 has 14 residues. Trimming removed 3 bases from V and 6 bases from J; junction bases left unmatched: 6. Study observations and caveats: Tracking of tumor mutation counts was seen in expanded intratumoral alpha and beta TCR counts.

For this clonotype: No antigen is known for it.

Time point denoted: sample taken at primary tumor resection. The 65 or so donors had untreated early-stage non-small cell lung cancer. Sequencing of whole RNA from tumor, nontumor lung or frozen PBMC involved no sorting. MiXCR, applied by TCRdb to the 5' RACE reads, yields one record per CDR3 protein. The table includes some 5,900 distinct CDR3 sequences, roughly 7.4% detected once. The chain recombines TRBV29-1 with TRBJ2-1; 9 nucleotides line up with TRBD2. The TCR originated in a female donor with early-stage non-small cell lung cancer. The material sequenced was lung tumor tissue, taken at surgery. The CDR3 loop is CSVDSGSFFNEQFF. DNA of the CDR3: TGCAGCGTTGATAGCGGGAGCTTCTTCAATGAGCAGTTCTTC.